This T cell receptor (beta chain) was captured by sequencing in a study of T-cell memory formation after mild COVID-19. This clonotype was detected a few times. The V segment lost 7 bases and the J segment 8 bases; nucleotides outside the gene matches: 8. Germline-derived CDR1 and CDR2 are ENHRY and SYGVKD. CDR3 length equals 13 residues. TCRdb re-analysed the 5' RACE reads in MiXCR, keeping a single row per CDR3 protein. The top ten hold more than 20% of the sample, which has some 290,000 distinct CDR3 sequences, under 20% seen once. Sample: PBMCs or a T cell subset sorted from them (not recorded which). V is TRBV10-3 and J is TRBJ1-5; 7 bases are a match to TRBD1. The receptor's source is a man between 18 and 29 years old who had mild COVID-19 (a few samples of this study predate the infection). Cell type and time point are not known. The CDR3 sequence is CAINRGLDEPQHF. For the CDR3, the DNA is TGTGCCATCAATAGGGGGCTGGATGAGCCCCAGCATTTT.